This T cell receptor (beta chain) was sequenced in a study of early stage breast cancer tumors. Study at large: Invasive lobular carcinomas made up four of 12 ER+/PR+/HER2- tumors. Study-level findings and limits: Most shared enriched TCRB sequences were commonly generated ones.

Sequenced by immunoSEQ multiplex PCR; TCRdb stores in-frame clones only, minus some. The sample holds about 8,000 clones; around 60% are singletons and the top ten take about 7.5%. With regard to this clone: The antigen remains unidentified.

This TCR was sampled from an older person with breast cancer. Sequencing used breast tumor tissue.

The CDR3 sequence is CASSRGEGSYEQYF. The CDR3 nucleotides read TGTGCCAGCAGCCGAGGGGAGGGGAGCTACGAGCAGTACTTC. V is TRBV11-1 and J is TRBJ2-7, with 7 bases fitting TRBD2. Trimming cost V 5 bases and J 3 bases; bases outside gene matches: 7. CDR3 size: 14 residues. The germline gives CDR1 SGHAT, CDR2 FQDESV (reference sequence).